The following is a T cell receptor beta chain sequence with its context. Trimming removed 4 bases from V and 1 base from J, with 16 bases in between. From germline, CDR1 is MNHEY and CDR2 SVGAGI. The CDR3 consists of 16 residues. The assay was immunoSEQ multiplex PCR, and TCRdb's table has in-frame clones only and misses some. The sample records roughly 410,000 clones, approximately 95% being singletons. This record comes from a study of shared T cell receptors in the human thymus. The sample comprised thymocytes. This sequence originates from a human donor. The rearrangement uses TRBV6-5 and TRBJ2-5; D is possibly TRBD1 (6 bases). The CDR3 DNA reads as TGTGCCAGCAGTTTCCGCGACAGGTCCCTCCAAGAGACCCAGTACTTC. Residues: CASSFRDRSLQETQYF.